This T cell receptor (beta chain) was recorded in a study of blood T cells in healthy people across ages. Overall study context: About one barcoded TCR beta cDNA was captured per two T cells.

For this clonotype: The antigen is undetermined.

Germline assignment: CDR1 DFQATT and CDR2 SNEGSKA (reference sequence). J lost 2 bases, V lost 6 bases, and 11 bases had no gene match. The CDR3 is made up of 17 amino acids. Study-level findings and limits: CMV status of donors was not determined, possibly confounding expanded clonotype changes. Fewer expanded clones and more diversity marked long-lived versus aged donors.

A second PCR of roughly 7 to 11 cycles used a sample-barcoded 5' primer and a J-beta primer mix. TCRdb recomputed calls from the 5' RACE reads with MiXCR, one row per CDR3 protein. Counted here are roughly 830,000 distinct CDR3 sequences, 60% to 80% occurring once; the ten biggest clones make up 28%. In terms of origin and age, donors were healthy Caucasian individuals from Russia aged about 6 to 90. This chain connects TRBV20-1 to TRBJ2-3; 13 bases match TRBD2. Sequenced material: blood. The clonotype comes from a man in his thirties or forties in good health. CDR3 in amino acids: CSADPGLAGRITDTQYF. The CDR3, as DNA: TGCAGTGCAGATCCGGGACTAGCGGGGAGAATCACAGATACGCAGTATTTT.